The T cell receptor beta chain described here comes from a study of blood T cell repertoires in COVID-19. Looking at the study overall: Nucleic acid was either cDNA or gDNA, and it came from T cells, B-cell-depleted T cells, or PBMCs.

There are 16 residues in the CDR3. Germline CDR1 reads LGHNA; CDR2 reads YNFKEQ. The J segment lost 1 base and the V segment lost 1 base, leaving 5 bases of the junction unmatched. Authors' processing steps: Reference gene primers were amplified, and this amplification served to estimate nucleated cell counts. Profiling relied on immunoSEQ multiplex PCR, and the TCRdb table lists in-frame clones only, not all of them. That table supplies the V and J calls and clone size; D and trimming were determined from the DNA. The data contain 130,000 to 150,000 clones, 70% to 90% of them seen just once; the ten biggest clones take up around 8%. The Seattle patients, enrolled during active infection, were followed longitudinally.

Sequencing was carried out using peripheral blood. V is TRBV4-2 and J is TRBJ2-7, with TRBD1 matching over 9 bases. The receptor was isolated from a woman in her sixties or seventies with COVID-19, enrolled during active disease. For the CDR3, the DNA is TGTGCCAGCAGCCAAGTGCGGGACAGGGAGTCCTACGAGCAGTACTTC. Residues: CASSQVRDRESYEQYF.